This TCR beta chain was found in a study of graft-versus-host responses after intestinal transplantation. In the study overall: Anti-thymocyte globulin induction was given to all recipients, followed by tacrolimus and steroids for roughly 3 years.

General study points: Some GvH clones were seen earlier in gut or blood, suggesting intestinal origin. Graft-versus-host to host-versus-graft clonal ratios in allografts were high in patients with graft-donor T cell macrochimerism.

The germline V gene has CDR1 MDHEN and CDR2 SYDVKM. The V end was cut by 5 bases, the J end by 4 bases, with 15 bases between. This CDR3 is 14 amino acids long. Sequencing was performed with immunoSEQ multiplex PCR; in TCRdb, only in-frame clones are kept and a portion is missing. The sample includes about 17,000 clones, approximately 39% of them seen just once. Plating of approximately 200,000 CFSE-labeled responder cells was done together with approximately 200,000 irradiated, violet-dye-labeled stimulator cells. A sort after the reaction isolated proliferating CFSE-low CD3+CD4+ and CD3+CD8+ responders.

The chain joins TRBV28 to TRBJ2-7; D tentatively fits TRBD1 or TRBD2 (5 bases each). Sequenced material: alloreactive CD8+ T cells from a mixed lymphocyte reaction culture, taken before intestinal transplant. Subset meaning: CFSE-low proliferating T cells sorted from roughly six-day pre-transplant mixed lymphocyte reaction (GvH or HvG direction). This TCR came from a human patient who received an intestinal transplant. The CDR3 DNA is TGTGCCAGCAGTGCCCCTCGGGGCCGTTACGAGCAGTACTTC. It is translated as CASSAPRGRYEQYF.